This T cell receptor beta chain derives from a study of T cells in Graves' hyperthyroidism and ophthalmopathy. Study details: At initial diagnosis, before any treatment had begun, peripheral blood was obtained.

Authors of the study amplified TCR beta CDR3 regions from RNA transcripts. Researchers ran a first-round RT-PCR on the TCR CDR3 using the HTBI primer set. Using its own MiXCR run on the multiplex PCR reads, TCRdb lists one record per CDR3 protein. The repertoire holds about 640,000 distinct CDR3 sequences, with about 20% as singletons. In the ophthalmopathy cohort, Clinical Activity Score was at least 3, NOSPECS grade at least 4, and duration under 3 months. Patients with uncontrolled infections, other autoimmune diseases, pregnancy or lactation were excluded. An approximately 10 ml volume of fresh peripheral blood provided the PBMCs. There are a few counts of this clonotype. The CDR3 runs 13 residues. The ends were cut back, 7 bases at V and 6 bases at J, with 15 bases in the middle. In germline, CDR1 is MNHNS, CDR2 SASEGT.

This sequence joins TRBV6-1 and TRBJ1-1; D is perhaps TRBD1 (6 bases). The origin of this receptor is a man aged 25 to 40 with Graves' ophthalmopathy. Input material: blood. The CDR3 bases are TGTGCCAGCACTGAGGGGGGCATGGCTGAAGCTTTCTTT. This translates into CASTEGGMAEAFF.